One sample yielded the 27 T cell receptor beta chains listed below, sequenced in a study of cytomegalovirus exposure and HLA in healthy donors. The primer mix had 60 Vbeta and 13 Jbeta primers. The method was immunoSEQ multiplex PCR; TCRdb's version includes in-frame clones alone and lacks a portion of them. The sample has 140,000 to 150,000 clones; approximately 78% are singletons. Sequencing used PBMCs. Every receptor here comes from a female donor in good health and CMV-seronegative.

V is TRBV28 and J is TRBJ2-5, with 7 positions matching TRBD1. Germline CDR1 is MDHEN and CDR2 is SYDVKM. The CDR3 sequence is 13 residues long. After removal of 4 bases from V and 7 bases from J, the junction contained 6 bases not matched to a gene. The CDR3 nucleotides read TGTGCCAGCAGTTCCTCCCGACAGGGGACCCAGTACTTC. As protein: CASSSSRQGTQYF.

The chain recombines TRBV7-2 with TRBJ1-2; D not certain. The CDR3 extends over 12 amino acids. Germline V lookup: CDR1 SGHTA, CDR2 FQGNSA. Trimming took off 4 bases at V and 10 bases at J, with 13 bases between the two ends. The CDR3 protein is CASSSLVLFYTF. The CDR3 nucleotides are TGTGCCAGCAGCTCTTTGGTTCTATTCTACACCTTC. Filled out from reference TRBV7-2 and TRBJ1-2, the complete variable domain reads GAGVSQSPSNKVTEKGKDVELRCDPISGHTALYWYRQSLGQGLEFLIYFQGNSAPDKSGLPSDRFSAERTGGSVSTLTIQRTQQEDSAVYLCASSSLVLFYTFGSGTRLTVV.

The rearrangement uses TRBV10-3 and TRBJ2-5; D perhaps matches TRBD2 (7 bases). The CDR3 contains 14 residues. V was trimmed by 6 bases and J by 5 bases, leaving 16 bases between them. Germline V CDR1 and CDR2: ENHRY, SYGVKD. The CDR3 nucleotides read TGTGCCATCAGGGCTAGGGGGAGGGGCGAGACCCAGTACTTC. Its protein is CAIRARGRGETQYF.

The V call is TRBV7-6, the J call TRBJ2-5; tentative D call: TRBD1 (5 bases). Deletions cut 5 bases from V and 1 base from J, with 11 bases between. The CDR3 spans 14 residues. Germline assignment: CDR1 SGHVS and CDR2 FNYEAQ. CDR3 bases: TGTGCCAGCAGCCGACAACAGGTCCAAGAGACCCAGTACTTC. Translating it yields CASSRQQVQETQYF.

This chain connects TRBV2 to TRBJ2-3; 11 nucleotides align to TRBD2. J lost 0 bases, V lost 6 bases, and 14 bases had no gene match. Germline V lookup: CDR1 SNHLY, CDR2 FYNNEI. This CDR3 is 19 amino acids long. The DNA for the CDR3 is TGTGCCAGCAGGAGGGGGCTAGCGGGGGGCCTTACTAGCACAGATACGCAGTATTTT. This gives the protein CASRRGLAGGLTSTDTQYF.

V is TRBV5-1 and J is TRBJ2-7; tentatively, D is TRBD1 (5 bases). The CDR3 loop spans 13 amino acids. V was cut by 0 bases and J by 7 bases, with 11 bases left in between. The germline V gene encodes CDR1 SGHRS and CDR2 YFSETQ. For the CDR3, the DNA is TGCGCCAGCAGCTTGGCCCAGGGCTGGGAGCAGTACTTC. Translated, it gives CASSLAQGWEQYF.

The CDR3: CASSLGFRETQYF. CDR3 nucleotides: TGTGCCAGCAGCTTAGGGTTCCGGGAGACCCAGTACTTC. The V and J genes are TRBV7-9 and TRBJ2-5; D call uncertain. The V end was cut by 1 base, the J end by 5 bases, with 8 bases between. This CDR3 comprises 13 residues. Germline lookup yields CDR1 SEHNR and CDR2 FQNEAQ (reference sequence).

This chain joins TRBV10-3 and TRBJ1-2; TRBD1 matches 9 bases. The CDR3 has 16 residues. Germline values: CDR1 ENHRY, CDR2 SYGVKD. V lost 7 bases and J lost 7; bases outside the gene matches: 16. CDR3 sequence reads: CAINSGGGDRGFGYTF. Here the CDR3 DNA reads TGTGCCATCAATTCGGGAGGAGGAGACAGGGGGTTTGGCTACACCTTC.

This rearrangement joins TRBV7-9 to TRBJ1-1; TRBD1 is a possible D gene (6 bases). V was pared by 1 base and J by 1 base, with 10 bases between. The CDR3 sequence is 15 residues long. Germline-derived CDR1 and CDR2 are SEHNR and FQNEAQ (reference sequence). The chain's CDR3 is CASSLVGGGNTEAFF. CDR3 DNA: TGTGCCAGCAGCTTAGTGGGAGGGGGGAACACTGAAGCTTTCTTT.

The V gene is TRBV27, the J gene TRBJ2-5; 12 nucleotides match TRBD2. J lost 5 bases, V lost 4 bases, and 8 bases had no gene match. The CDR3 is 16 residues long. Germline lookup yields CDR1 MNHEY and CDR2 SMNVEV (reference sequence). CDR3 protein: CASSCPSGREKETQYF. CDR3 sequence (DNA): TGTGCCAGCAGTTGTCCTAGCGGGAGGGAAAAGGAGACCCAGTACTTC.

The chain employs TRBV30 and TRBJ1-6, with D unclear. The CDR3 runs to 18 residues. Germline assignment: CDR1 GTSNPN and CDR2 SVGIG (reference sequence). The V end lost 0 bases, the J end lost 5 bases, and 20 bases lay between the germline ends. The CDR3 DNA follows: TGTGCCTGGAGTGTACAAGAGGGTAAAGGCGGTGATAATTCACCCCTCCACTTT. Its protein is CAWSVQEGKGGDNSPLHF.

Turning to this clone: A read error may produce the germline difference seen at one junction end. The chain carries TRBV5-1 and TRBJ1-2; D remains ambiguous. This CDR3 has 13 amino acids. Germline-derived CDR1 and CDR2 are SGHRS and YFSETQ. The CDR3 protein is CASSLSSNYGYPF. The CDR3 nucleotides read TGCGCCAGCAGCTTGTCTTCTAACTATGGCTACCCCTTC.

The J gene is TRBJ2-5, the V gene TRBV5-1, with 16 bases fitting TRBD2. Losses at the gene ends were 5 bases for V and 5 bases for J; bases not matched to a gene: 3. The CDR3 has 15 residues. CDR1 is SGHRS, CDR2 YFSETQ, per germline. CDR3 coding DNA: TGCGCCAGCAGACCGGGACTAGCGGGGGGGGAGACCCAGTACTTC. This sequence encodes CASRPGLAGGETQYF. The full variable domain, with the rest looked up from reference TRBV5-1 and TRBJ2-5, is KAGVTQTPRYLIKTRGQQVTLSCSPISGHRSVSWYQQTPGQGLQFLFEYFSETQRNKGNFPGRFSGRQFSNSRSEMNVSTLELGDSALYLCASRPGLAGGETQYFGPGTRLLVL.

This clone has just a few counts. This sequence joins TRBV7-9 and TRBJ1-1; D perhaps matches TRBD1 (6 bases). Deletions cut 3 bases from V and 4 bases from J, with 15 bases between. Germline assignment: CDR1 SEHNR and CDR2 FQNEAQ (reference sequence). The CDR3 is 15 amino acids. CDR3 region: CASSFRRTEVTEAFF. Here the CDR3 DNA reads TGTGCCAGCAGCTTCCGTAGGACAGAAGTCACTGAAGCTTTCTTT.

This clone was seen only once. The V and J genes are TRBV6-5 and TRBJ2-2; 9 positions match TRBD2. This CDR3 region has 16 residues. J gave up 6 bases and V 0 bases, and 5 bases lay outside the gene matches. CDR1 is MNHEY and CDR2 is SVGAGI in the germline V gene. CDR3 amino acids: CASSYSRAGGPGELFF. For the CDR3, the DNA is TGTGCCAGCAGTTACTCGAGGGCGGGGGGGCCCGGGGAGCTGTTTTTT.

This clone was counted between two and nine times. The chain links TRBV27 to TRBJ2-7; TRBD2 aligns across 9 bases. V dropped 7 bases and J dropped 2; count of bases not matched to a gene: 9. Looked up from germline, CDR1 is MNHEY and CDR2 is SMNVEV (reference sequence). The CDR3 length is 15 residues. This CDR3 reads CASTISAGGPYEQYF. CDR3 DNA: TGTGCCAGCACCATCTCAGCGGGAGGCCCCTACGAGCAGTACTTC.

This chain joins TRBV7-9 and TRBJ1-5; 9 bases line up with TRBD1. Germline trimming cut 4 bases from V and 2 bases from J; bases unmatched to any gene: 6. Germline CDR1 is SEHNR and CDR2 is FQNEAQ (reference sequence). This CDR3 region has 16 residues. The CDR3 sequence is CASSSGTGKGNQPQHF. The CDR3 DNA is TGTGCCAGCAGCTCCGGGACAGGGAAGGGCAATCAGCCCCAGCATTTT.

This clone has just a few counts. This chain joins TRBV5-1 and TRBJ1-4; weak D call: TRBD1 (6 bases). Trimming took off 7 bases at V and 5 bases at J, with 12 bases between the two ends. CDR3 length equals 13 residues. Per the germline V gene, CDR1 is SGHRS and CDR2 is YFSETQ. The CDR3 here is CASAGQTNEKLFF. Written as DNA, the CDR3 is TGCGCCAGCGCCGGACAGACGAATGAAAAACTGTTTTTT.

This chain joins TRBV6-1 and TRBJ1-1, with 7 bases that match TRBD1. V shed 6 bases and J 4 bases; nucleotides not matched to a gene: 5. The CDR3 is 13 amino acids. Germline assignment: CDR1 MNHNS and CDR2 SASEGT. CDR3 sequence reads: CASSFNRGTEAFF. The CDR3 bases are TGTGCCAGCAGCTTCAACAGGGGCACTGAAGCTTTCTTT.

The chain employs TRBV6-6 and TRBJ1-1, with D uncertain. Per the germline V gene, CDR1 is MNHNY and CDR2 is SVGAGI (reference sequence). V lost 2 bases and J 2 bases, leaving 9 bases between the germline ends. CDR3 size: 14 residues. CDR3 loop: CASSYRAGNTEAFF. CDR3 in DNA: TGTGCCAGCAGTTACCGCGCGGGTAACACTGAAGCTTTCTTT.

This rearrangement joins TRBV6-5 to TRBJ1-1; a possible D gene is TRBD1 (6 bases). The CDR3 runs 14 residues. V lost 5 bases and J lost 2, with 12 bases in between. Germline V gene data show CDR1 as MNHEY and CDR2 as SVGAGI. The CDR3 nucleotides are TGTGCCAGCAGTGAGTGGGGGGGCAACACTGAAGCTTTCTTT. It is translated as CASSEWGGNTEAFF.

This clone appeared a few times. The gene calls are TRBV28 and TRBJ1-2; 8 bases agree with TRBD1. CDR3 size: 15 residues. Trimming took 5 bases from V and 8 from J; bases not matched to a gene: 13. Germline V CDR1 and CDR2: MDHEN, SYDVKM. The CDR3 loop is CASSTRDRFVEGYTF. CDR3 nucleotides: TGTGCCAGCAGTACAAGGGACAGGTTCGTCGAGGGCTACACCTTC.

This chain links TRBV28 with TRBJ2-1; TRBD2 matches 14 bases. CDR1 and CDR2 (germline): MDHEN, SYDVKM. J was trimmed by 1 base and V by 6 bases; bases with no gene match: 11. The CDR3 totals 19 residues. The CDR3 spells CASSDAGLAGVDSYNEQFF. Here the CDR3 DNA reads TGTGCCAGCAGCGATGCGGGACTAGCGGGAGTAGATTCCTACAATGAGCAGTTCTTC. Full variable domain (rest looked up from reference TRBV28 and TRBJ2-1): DVKVTQSSRYLVKRTGEKVFLECVQDMDHENMFWYRQDPGLGLRLIYFSYDVKMKEKGDIPEGYSVSREKKERFSLILESASTNQTSMYLCASSDAGLAGVDSYNEQFFGPGTRLTVL.

V usage is TRBV30 and J usage is TRBJ2-5; no definite D call. V was shortened by 0 bases and J by 5 bases, with 13 bases between the two germline ends. The CDR3 covers 14 residues. CDR1 GTSNPN and CDR2 SVGIG come from the germline V gene (reference sequence). CDR3 sequence: CAWSVQESRETQYF. In DNA, the CDR3 is TGTGCCTGGAGTGTGCAGGAAAGCAGGGAGACCCAGTACTTC.

V usage is TRBV7-9 and J usage is TRBJ2-7; D gene ambiguous. The CDR3 has 13 amino acids. The germline CDR1 and CDR2 sequences are SEHNR and FQNEAQ (reference sequence). V was clipped by 3 bases and J by 8 bases, with 14 bases between them. The CDR3 DNA sequence: TGTGCCAGCAGCTTGAGTCCAGACTTGAAGCAGTACTTC. This encodes CASSLSPDLKQYF.

V gene TRBV7-8 combines with J gene TRBJ1-1; TRBD1 matches 9 bases. This CDR3 is 14 amino acids long. Germline assignment: CDR1 SGHVS and CDR2 FQNEAQ. The V gene end was trimmed by 8 bases and the J gene end by 8 bases; junction bases not matched to a gene: 12. In DNA, the CDR3 is TGTGCCAGCGGCCCACAGGGGGCGCAGATCGAAGCTTTCTTT. Protein: CASGPQGAQIEAFF.

The gene calls are TRBV5-1 and TRBJ1-3, with 7 bases that match TRBD1. The CDR3 contains 15 residues. The V segment lost 4 bases and the J segment 2 bases; nucleotides outside the gene matches: 6. Looked up from germline, CDR1 is SGHRS and CDR2 is YFSETQ. The chain's CDR3 is CASSGGQQTGNTIYF. Here the CDR3 DNA reads TGCGCCAGCAGCGGGGGACAGCAAACTGGAAACACCATATATTTT.